The sequence of this TCR beta chain was determined in a study of T cell responses to AZD1222 COVID-19 vaccine. Remarks on this clone: As yet, its antigen is unknown.

V lost 7 bases and J lost 4, with 11 bases in between. The germline V gene encodes CDR1 SQVTM and CDR2 ANQGSEA. The CDR3 is made up of 11 amino acids. General study results and limits: None of the repertoires were sampled until the peak T cell response had passed.

Sequencing used immunoSEQ multiplex PCR; TCRdb keeps in-frame clones, though not all of them. The sample shows approximately 150,000 clones, 90% to 95% of them seen only once. The chain joins TRBV29-1 to TRBJ2-7; D unresolved. This clonotype was sampled from an adult in good health. Sequencing was performed on peripheral blood, taken on day 0 of AZD1222 vaccination. DNA of the CDR3: TGCAGCGCCACGGTTGTTTACGAGCAGTACTTC. Residues: CSATVVYEQYF.